Following are 29 T cell receptor beta chains from one sample sequenced in a study of blood T cell repertoires in COVID-19 (dated by TCRdb to the early 2020s). Preparation of the library involved the immunoSEQ multiplex PCR assay. The table was pulled from immuneACCESS by TCRdb, which kept in-frame rearrangements only. Such tables lose some clones; where checked, under half of the loss comes from unresolved V genes, and the rest has no known cause. This sample is represented by some 62,000 clones; about four fifths of them were singletons. The ten largest clonotypes hold around 5% of the sample. Sequenced input: peripheral blood. These receptors originate from a human donor in a cohort sampled during active COVID-19.

This clone came up many times. V and J are TRBV4-1 and TRBJ2-7, with TRBD1 matching 7 bases. CDR3 size: 14 residues. Germline loops: CDR1 MGHRA, CDR2 YSYEKL. Unmatched junction bases numbered 0, after V lost 1 base and J lost 0 bases. The CDR3, as DNA: TGCGCCAGCAGCCAAGGACAGGGCTCCTACGAGCAGTACTTC. Its protein is CASSQGQGSYEQYF.

The rearrangement joins TRBV30 to TRBJ2-3, with D perhaps TRBD1 (5 bases). The CDR3 runs to 16 residues. V gave up 4 bases and J gave up 2 bases, with 19 bases separating them. The germline CDR1 and CDR2 sequences are GTSNPN and SVGIG (reference sequence). As DNA, the CDR3 is TGTGCCTGGAAACAGGCCGGGCGAGGCTCCACAGATACGCAGTATTTT. Translating it yields CAWKQAGRGSTDTQYF.

This clone was counted once. The rearrangement joins TRBV5-6 to TRBJ2-5, with D maybe TRBD1 (6 bases). In germline, CDR1 is SGHDT, CDR2 YYEEEE. There are 13 residues in the CDR3. The germline V and J ends were trimmed by 0 bases and 5 bases, with 8 bases remaining between them. CDR3 sequence reads: CASSLDRVETQYF. CDR3 sequence (DNA): TGTGCCAGCAGCTTGGACAGGGTTGAGACCCAGTACTTC.

The chain links TRBV7-6 to TRBJ1-2; D uncertain. The CDR3 has 14 residues. The germline CDR1 and CDR2 sequences are SGHVS and FNYEAQ. Trimming stripped 5 bases from V and 3 bases from J, with 13 bases between. The CDR3 DNA follows: TGTGCCAGCAGCACGTTAGACGGGGACTATGGCTACACCTTC. Protein sequence: CASSTLDGDYGYTF.

The V call is TRBV7-2, the J call TRBJ2-6, with a weak D call TRBD2 (5 bases). Per the germline V gene, CDR1 is SGHTA and CDR2 is FQGNSA. CDR3 length equals 16 residues. Trimming left V 0 bases short and J 0 bases short, with 6 bases between. CDR3: CASSLALGSGANVLTF. Here the CDR3 DNA reads TGTGCCAGCAGCTTAGCACTAGGCTCTGGGGCCAACGTCCTGACTTTC.

V is TRBV9 and J is TRBJ2-7, with TRBD1 identical over 8 bases. The J segment lost 5 bases and the V segment lost 1 base, leaving 11 bases of the junction unmatched. The germline CDR1 and CDR2 sequences are SGDLS and YYNGEE. The CDR3 sequence is 16 residues long. The CDR3 DNA reads as TGTGCCAGCAGCGTAAAACCGACAGGGGAGTGGGACGAGCAGTACTTC. Protein: CASSVKPTGEWDEQYF.

The CDR3 coding sequence is TGTGCCAGCAGCACCAATCCTAGCGGGGGGAACACAGATACGCAGTATTTT. Its translation: CASSTNPSGGNTDTQYF. The chain carries TRBV7-8 and TRBJ2-3, with TRBD2 matching over 11 bases. The CDR3 length is 17 residues. The ends lost 5 bases at V and 2 bases at J; junction bases unmatched: 9. Germline CDR1 and CDR2: SGHVS and FQNEAQ.

A few counts support this clone. The chain uses TRBV6-2 or TRBV6-3 and TRBJ1-2; D is perhaps TRBD1 (5 bases). The ends were cut back, 5 bases at V and 8 bases at J, with 12 bases in the middle. CDR1 and CDR2 from the germline V gene are MNHEY and SVGEGT. The CDR3 consists of 12 residues. DNA of the CDR3: TGTGCCAGCAGTCCAGGGATCCGAGGCTACACCTTC. This codes for CASSPGIRGYTF.

This rearrangement joins TRBV7-3 to TRBJ1-1; possibly TRBD1 for D (5 bases). The V end lost 5 bases, the J end lost 1 base, and 8 bases lay between the germline ends. The CDR3 is made up of 13 amino acids. Germline CDR1 reads SGHTA; CDR2 reads FQGTGA. CDR3 amino acids: CASSTDRNTEAFF. CDR3 in DNA: TGTGCCAGCAGCACAGACAGGAACACTGAAGCTTTCTTT.

The rearrangement joins TRBV5-4 to TRBJ1-3, with D perhaps TRBD1 (6 bases). V was shortened by 4 bases and J by 3 bases, with 17 bases between the two germline ends. The CDR3 contains 16 residues. Germline V lookup: CDR1 SGHNT, CDR2 YYREEE (reference sequence). The CDR3 DNA is TGTGCCAGCAGCCCGAGGACACAGGGTAATGGAAACACCATATATTTT. It codes for CASSPRTQGNGNTIYF.

The table lists this clone with a count of one. The rearrangement uses TRBV9 and TRBJ2-3, with D maybe TRBD2 (6 bases). Germline values: CDR1 SGDLS, CDR2 YYNGEE. CDR3 length: 16 residues. V lost 2 bases and J 4 bases, leaving 17 bases between the germline ends. The CDR3 reads CASSVHGGNQADTQYF. The CDR3, as DNA: TGTGCCAGCAGCGTCCACGGAGGGAATCAAGCAGATACGCAGTATTTT.

This clone has just one count. This chain links TRBV19 with TRBJ1-5, with 7 positions matching TRBD1. The CDR3 runs 17 residues. CDR1 is LNHDA, CDR2 SQIVND, per germline (reference sequence). J was trimmed by 2 bases and V by 5 bases; bases with no gene match: 12. Written as DNA, the CDR3 is TGTGCCAGTAGTTCCGGCCAGGGGGTGAACGGCAATCAGCCCCAGCATTTT. Its protein is CASSSGQGVNGNQPQHF. The full variable domain, completed using reference TRBV19 and TRBJ1-5, is DGGITQSPKYLFRKEGQNVTLSCEQNLNHDAMYWYRQDPGQGLRLIYYSQIVNDFQKGDIAEGYSVSREKKESFPLTVTSAQKNPTAFYLCASSSGQGVNGNQPQHFGDGTRLSIL.

The V and J genes are TRBV6-5 and TRBJ2-1; D is unclear. Germline CDR1 reads MNHEY; CDR2 reads SVGAGI. CDR3 size: 15 residues. V was shortened by 6 bases and J by 0 bases, with 12 bases between the two germline ends. CDR3 in amino acids: CASSIRLYSYNEQFF. The CDR3 bases are TGTGCCAGCAGCATACGACTCTACTCCTACAATGAGCAGTTCTTC.

The CDR3 reads CSVEPLTGPNNEQFF. The CDR3 bases are TGCAGCGTTGAACCCCTGACAGGTCCTAACAATGAGCAGTTCTTC. The chain recombines TRBV29-1 with TRBJ2-1; D might be TRBD1 (6 bases). The germline V gene has CDR1 SQVTM and CDR2 ANQGSEA. Trimming took off 2 bases at V and 5 bases at J, with 16 bases between the two ends. CDR3 length equals 15 residues.

This clone was picked up a small number of times. This chain joins TRBV7-2 and TRBJ1-3; perhaps TRBD1 as D (6 bases). Germline CDR1 SGHTA, CDR2 FQGNSA. Trimming took off 9 bases at V and 0 bases at J, with 9 bases between the two ends. CDR3 size: 13 residues. The CDR3 DNA sequence: TGTGCCAGAGAAGGGGGCTCTGGAAACACCATATATTTT. Translating gives CAREGGSGNTIYF.

The chain combines TRBV2 with TRBJ1-4; D is undetermined. The CDR3 is 11 amino acids. The V gene lost 4 bases and the J gene lost 8 bases, with 5 bases spanning the gap. The germline V gene has CDR1 SNHLY and CDR2 FYNNEI. The CDR3 loop is CASSGPEKLFF. CDR3 DNA: TGTGCCAGCAGTGGTCCAGAAAAACTGTTTTTT.

The CDR3 DNA sequence: TGTGCCAGCAGCCAAGCCCTACTAGCGCAAGAGACCCAGTACTTC. Residues: CASSQALLAQETQYF. This chain links TRBV3-1 (or the pseudogene TRBV3-2) with TRBJ2-5; 7 positions match TRBD2. Trimming took 1 base from V and 2 from J; bases not matched to a gene: 4. The germline V gene encodes CDR1 LGHDT and CDR2 YNNKEL (reference sequence). The CDR3 loop spans 15 amino acids.

This sequence joins TRBV7-2 and TRBJ1-6; possibly TRBD1 for D (6 bases). The CDR3 length is 14 residues. Germline V CDR1 and CDR2: SGHTA, FQGNSA. The ends were cut back, 6 bases at V and 6 bases at J, with 12 bases in the middle. The DNA of the CDR3 is TGTGCCAGCAGTCGAGACAGGAGTAATTCACCCCTCCACTTT. Protein: CASSRDRSNSPLHF.

This chain connects TRBV5-1 to TRBJ1-1, with 9 bases fitting TRBD1. V shed 4 bases, J shed 6 bases, and the junction held 7 bases outside the gene matches. The germline V gene encodes CDR1 SGHRS and CDR2 YFSETQ. This CDR3 contains 14 residues. CDR3 DNA sequence: TGCGCCAGCAGCCGGGGGACAGGGAGCGCTGAAGCTTTCTTT. Protein: CASSRGTGSAEAFF.

V gene TRBV4-3 combines with J gene TRBJ1-6; 9 bases agree with TRBD1. CDR3 length: 16 amino acids. Germline trimming cut 0 bases from V and 7 bases from J; bases unmatched to any gene: 4. Germline V CDR1 and CDR2: LGHNA, YSLEER. For the CDR3, the DNA is TGCGCCAGCAGCCAAGAGTCAGGGACAGGGAATTCACCCCTCCACTTT. Its translation is CASSQESGTGNSPLHF.

V gene TRBV9 combines with J gene TRBJ2-5, with 9 bases fitting TRBD1. The ends lost 5 bases at V and 0 bases at J; junction bases unmatched: 2. Germline CDR1 and CDR2: SGDLS and YYNGEE. This CDR3 region has 14 residues. The CDR3 is CASSGQGYQETQYF. The CDR3, as DNA: TGTGCCAGCAGTGGACAGGGGTACCAAGAGACCCAGTACTTC.

The gene calls are TRBV4-1 and TRBJ1-4; TRBD1 is a possible D gene (5 bases). This CDR3 is built from 17 residues. Per the germline V gene, CDR1 is MGHRA and CDR2 is YSYEKL. Trimming pared 1 base from V and 7 bases from J, leaving 19 bases between. CDR3: CASSQGGQDIKGEKLFF. The CDR3 DNA reads as TGCGCCAGCAGCCAAGGGGGTCAGGACATCAAGGGTGAAAAACTGTTTTTT.

The gene calls are TRBV30 and TRBJ2-1; 7 nucleotides align to TRBD1. In germline, CDR1 is GTSNPN, CDR2 SVGIG (reference sequence). V was clipped by 3 bases and J by 10 bases; unmatched bases: 9. The CDR3 is 13 residues long. The CDR3 DNA reads as TGTGCCTGGAGGCGGACAGGCCATGCGGAGCAGTTCTTC. The encoded protein is CAWRRTGHAEQFF.

This clone was detected only a few times. The CDR3 sequence is CASSFGGPSYNEQFF. The CDR3 DNA reads as TGTGCCAGCAGCTTCGGGGGGCCGTCATACAATGAGCAGTTCTTC. The chain uses TRBV11-3 and TRBJ2-1; D possibly corresponds to TRBD2 (7 bases). The germline gives CDR1 SGHNT, CDR2 YENEEA. The CDR3 loop spans 15 amino acids. Between the trimmed V and J ends, which lost 3 bases and 4 bases, there was a span of 13 bases.

This clone came up once. The V gene is TRBV11-2, the J gene TRBJ2-5; 13 bases agree with TRBD2. The CDR3 is made up of 17 amino acids. Losses at the gene ends were 5 bases for V and 2 bases for J; bases not matched to a gene: 8. Looked up from germline, CDR1 is SGHAT and CDR2 is FQNNGV. CDR3: CASSLRTSGGIQETQYF. CDR3 coding DNA: TGTGCCAGCAGCCTAAGGACTAGCGGGGGAATTCAAGAGACCCAGTACTTC.

CDR3 loop: CASSLQGPYEQYF. In DNA, the CDR3 is TGTGCCAGTAGTTTACAGGGACCCTACGAGCAGTACTTC. The chain recombines TRBV19 with TRBJ2-7, with D tentatively TRBD1 (6 bases). From germline, CDR1 is LNHDA and CDR2 SQIVND (reference sequence). The ends were cut back, 5 bases at V and 2 bases at J, with 10 bases in the middle. This CDR3 region has 13 residues.

The chain recombines TRBV14 with TRBJ2-3; perhaps TRBD2 as D (7 bases). The CDR3 extends over 18 amino acids. Germline loops: CDR1 SGHDN, CDR2 FVKESK. Trimming removed 4 bases from V and 0 bases from J, with 20 bases in between. As DNA, the CDR3 is TGTGCCAGCAGCCGCTCGGAGGCGTCGGGGGGCAGCACAGATACGCAGTATTTT. Protein product: CASSRSEASGGSTDTQYF. Drawing the rest from reference TRBV14 and TRBJ2-3, the complete variable domain is EAGVTQFPSHSVIEKGQTVTLRCDPISGHDNLYWYRRVMGKEIKFLLHFVKESKQDESGMPNNRFLAERTGGTYSTLKVQPAELEDSGVYFCASSRSEASGGSTDTQYFGPGTRLTVL.

This sequence joins TRBV2 and TRBJ1-6; 7 bases match TRBD1. Germline CDR1 is SNHLY and CDR2 is FYNNEI. Trimming took 8 bases from V and 0 from J; bases not matched to a gene: 7. This CDR3 has 16 residues. DNA of the CDR3: TGTGCCAGCCGGACAGGCCTCTACTCCTATAATTCACCCCTCCACTTT. Protein sequence: CASRTGLYSYNSPLHF.

This clone was seen a single time. V and J are TRBV7-2 and TRBJ2-1, with 7 positions matching TRBD1. CDR3 size: 16 residues. Germline V gene lookup returns CDR1 SGHTA and CDR2 FQGNSA. The ends lost 0 bases at V and 3 bases at J; junction bases unmatched: 5. The CDR3 bases are TGTGCCAGCAGCTTAGCGACCGGGACAGTCTACAATGAGCAGTTCTTC. Amino acids: CASSLATGTVYNEQFF.